The source of this TCR beta chain is a study of post-analysis software for immune sequencing data. Trimming took off 6 bases at V and 4 bases at J, with 11 bases between the two ends. CDR1 SQVTM and CDR2 ANQGSEA come from the germline V gene. There are 12 residues in the CDR3. TCR beta cDNA libraries included unique molecular identifiers. From the PCR reads, TCRdb called clonotypes with MiXCR, one entry per CDR3 protein. The sample comprises hundreds of thousands of distinct CDR3 sequences, roughly 50% of which are singletons, and around 4.5% rests with the top ten. Concerning this clonotype itself: The antigen remains undetermined.

Points from the study as a whole: Samples prepared in the same batch strongly co-clustered by F measure. Comparison with controls showed significantly lower normalized Chao1 diversity in multiple sclerosis patients. TRBV5-6, TRBV5-1 and TRBV20-1 were among five TRBV segments more frequent in patients than controls.

This chain links TRBV29-1 with TRBJ2-3; perhaps TRBD1 as D (5 bases). Material: blood. This TCR came from a girl aged 5 to 17 with multiple sclerosis. The CDR3 coding sequence is TGCAGCGTCCTTCAGGGCCCAGATACGCAGTATTTT. This sequence encodes CSVLQGPDTQYF.